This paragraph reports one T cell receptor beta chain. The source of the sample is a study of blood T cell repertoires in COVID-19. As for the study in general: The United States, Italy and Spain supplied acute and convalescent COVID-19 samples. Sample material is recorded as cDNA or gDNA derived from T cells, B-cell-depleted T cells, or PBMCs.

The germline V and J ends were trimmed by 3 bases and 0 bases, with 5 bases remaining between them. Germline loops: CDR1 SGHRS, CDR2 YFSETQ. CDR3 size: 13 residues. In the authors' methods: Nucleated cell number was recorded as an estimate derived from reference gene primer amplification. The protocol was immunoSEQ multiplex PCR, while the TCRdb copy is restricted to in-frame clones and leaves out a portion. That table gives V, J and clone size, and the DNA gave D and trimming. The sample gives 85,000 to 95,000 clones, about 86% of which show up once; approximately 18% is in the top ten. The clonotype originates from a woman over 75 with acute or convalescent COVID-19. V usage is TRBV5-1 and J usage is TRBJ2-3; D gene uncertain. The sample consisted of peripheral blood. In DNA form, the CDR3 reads TGCGCCAGCAGCTCACTCAGCACAGATACGCAGTATTTT. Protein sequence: CASSSLSTDTQYF.